These T cell receptor beta chains were read from a single sample in a study of cytomegalovirus exposure and HLA in healthy donors. Only in-frame clones appear in the TCRdb table, and some are missing; sequencing was by immunoSEQ multiplex PCR. The sample has over 85,000 clones, 75% to 80% seen once. Sample: PBMCs. The receptors originated from a woman younger than 45 in good health and CMV-seronegative. The conserved cysteine and the conserved F or W are not part of the CDR3 here. Each record gives: V gene, D gene, CDR3 length, CDR3 protein. D genes are given only for firm matches.

v_call: TRBV4-3; d_call: TRBD2; cdr3_length: 14; cdr3_aa: ASSHGWREGTGELF
v_call: TRBV18; d_call: -; cdr3_length: 12; cdr3_aa: ASSLAGNDYGYT
v_call: TRBV28; d_call: TRBD1; cdr3_length: 13; cdr3_aa: ASSSQGVAKNIQY
v_call: TRBV19; d_call: TRBD2; cdr3_length: 13; cdr3_aa: ASSKAGGSYNEQF
v_call: TRBV29-1; d_call: TRBD1; cdr3_length: 14; cdr3_aa: SARTGGISTNTEAF
v_call: TRBV29-1; d_call: TRBD1; cdr3_length: 11; cdr3_aa: SVEGQGASGYT
v_call: TRBV6-6; d_call: -; cdr3_length: 13; cdr3_aa: ASSRGQNSNQPQH
v_call: TRBV6-1; d_call: TRBD2; cdr3_length: 11; cdr3_aa: ASRTSGGNEQF
v_call: TRBV28; d_call: TRBD1; cdr3_length: 11; cdr3_aa: ASSRQGNQPQH
v_call: TRBV14; d_call: -; cdr3_length: 11; cdr3_aa: ASSPHSGNTIY
v_call: TRBV27; d_call: TRBD1; cdr3_length: 10; cdr3_aa: ASSSRGLEAF
v_call: TRBV6-1; d_call: -; cdr3_length: 11; cdr3_aa: ASTGTPNTEAF
v_call: TRBV30; d_call: -; cdr3_length: 10; cdr3_aa: AGGWRAYEQY
v_call: TRBV5-4; d_call: -; cdr3_length: 11; cdr3_aa: ASSPQTQETQY
v_call: TRBV29-1; d_call: -; cdr3_length: 11; cdr3_aa: SVIGRAGAEAF
v_call: TRBV15; d_call: TRBD1; cdr3_length: 13; cdr3_aa: ATSRPGQGVQPQH